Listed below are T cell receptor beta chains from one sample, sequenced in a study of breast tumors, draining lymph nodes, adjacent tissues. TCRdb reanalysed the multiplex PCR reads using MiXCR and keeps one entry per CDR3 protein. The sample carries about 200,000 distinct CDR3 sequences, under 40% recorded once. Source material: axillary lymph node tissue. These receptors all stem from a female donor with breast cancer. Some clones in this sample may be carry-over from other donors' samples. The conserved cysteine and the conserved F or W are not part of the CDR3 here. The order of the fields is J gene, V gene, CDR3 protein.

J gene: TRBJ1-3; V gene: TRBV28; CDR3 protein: ASSPGQGIHTIY
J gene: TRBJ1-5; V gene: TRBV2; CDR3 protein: ASSEDVAPAAQH
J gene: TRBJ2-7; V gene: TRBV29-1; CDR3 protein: SVVGLTVSYEQY
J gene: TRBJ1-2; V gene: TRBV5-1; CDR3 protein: ASSLGQGAVNGYT
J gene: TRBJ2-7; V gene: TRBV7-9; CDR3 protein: ASSLGISSEQY
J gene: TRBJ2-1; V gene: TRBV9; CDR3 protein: ASSVAGNEQV
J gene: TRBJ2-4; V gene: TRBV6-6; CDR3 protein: ASSYRLAGNIQY
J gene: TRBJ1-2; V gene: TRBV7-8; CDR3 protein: ASSPDRPTNYGYP
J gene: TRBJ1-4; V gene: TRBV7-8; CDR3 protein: ASSLDRGNEKLF
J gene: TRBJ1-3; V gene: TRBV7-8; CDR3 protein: ASSTAGSESGNTIY
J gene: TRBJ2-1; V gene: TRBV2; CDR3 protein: ASVRGVINNEQF
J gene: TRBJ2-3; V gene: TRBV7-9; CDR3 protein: ASSWGQGDTDTQY
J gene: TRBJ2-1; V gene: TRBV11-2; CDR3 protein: ASSPQTWAYNEQF
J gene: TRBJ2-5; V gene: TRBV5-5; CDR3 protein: ASSLDRTSGETQY
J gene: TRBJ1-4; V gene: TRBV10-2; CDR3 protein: ASSDASGTYEKLF
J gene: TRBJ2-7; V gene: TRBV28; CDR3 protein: ASLAGKGEQY
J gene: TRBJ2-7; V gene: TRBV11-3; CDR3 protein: ASSDTGGITYEQY
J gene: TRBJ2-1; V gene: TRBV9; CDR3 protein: ASSVGGVYNEQF
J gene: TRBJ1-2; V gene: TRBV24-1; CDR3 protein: ATSGGPNYGYT
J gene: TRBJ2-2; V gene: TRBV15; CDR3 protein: ATSRGPAGVNSGELF
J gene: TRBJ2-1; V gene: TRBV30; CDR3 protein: AWSSGSSSYNEQF
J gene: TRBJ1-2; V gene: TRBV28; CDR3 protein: AGGGANYGYT
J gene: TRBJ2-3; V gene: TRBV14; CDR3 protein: ASSQTSSGSTDTQY
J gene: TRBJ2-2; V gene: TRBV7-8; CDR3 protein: ASSLRTGGTGELF
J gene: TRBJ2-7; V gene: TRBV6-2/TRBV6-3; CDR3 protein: ASTPPGLNYEQY
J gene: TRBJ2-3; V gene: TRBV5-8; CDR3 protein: ASSLDEGGSDTQY
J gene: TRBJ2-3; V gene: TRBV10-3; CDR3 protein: AATGDRGRNTDTQY
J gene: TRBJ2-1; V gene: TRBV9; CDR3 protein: ASSSRDLSYNEQF
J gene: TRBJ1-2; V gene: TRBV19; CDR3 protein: ASSIRQGLDGYT
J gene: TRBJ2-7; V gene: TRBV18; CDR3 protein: ASSPGTSGSDEQC
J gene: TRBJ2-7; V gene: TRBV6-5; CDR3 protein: ASRQGTAPYEQY
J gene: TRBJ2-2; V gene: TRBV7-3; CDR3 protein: ASARVDTGELF
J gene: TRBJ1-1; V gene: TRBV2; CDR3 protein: ASRWTGDTEAF
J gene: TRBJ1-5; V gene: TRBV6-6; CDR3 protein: ASSDPGQLHQPQH
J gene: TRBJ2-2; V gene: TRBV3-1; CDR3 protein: ASSPGTGGPGELF
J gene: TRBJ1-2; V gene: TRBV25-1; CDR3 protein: ASRDRSAYGYT
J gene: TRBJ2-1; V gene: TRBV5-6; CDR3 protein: ASSLLQGAYEQF
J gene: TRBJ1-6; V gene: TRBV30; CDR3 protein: AWSVAGPNNSPLH
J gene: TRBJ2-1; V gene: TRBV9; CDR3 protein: ASSVGTRGDNEQF
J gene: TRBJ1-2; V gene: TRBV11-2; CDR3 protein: ASSLAGQLYGYT
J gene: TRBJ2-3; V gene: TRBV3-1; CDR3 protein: ASSQTPSGSTDTQY
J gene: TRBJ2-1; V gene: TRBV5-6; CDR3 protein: ASSLGSGGHNEQF
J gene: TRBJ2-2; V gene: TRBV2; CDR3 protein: ASSEVQFTGELF
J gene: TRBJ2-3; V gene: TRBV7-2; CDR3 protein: ASSLARTDTQY
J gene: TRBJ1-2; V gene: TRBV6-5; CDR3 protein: ASTPTGAVYGYT
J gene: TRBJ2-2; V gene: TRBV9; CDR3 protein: ASSATGFPGELF
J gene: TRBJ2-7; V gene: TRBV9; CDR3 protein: ASSPRGQDSYEQY
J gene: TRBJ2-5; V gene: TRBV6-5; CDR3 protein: ASSEGGRTGPAETQY
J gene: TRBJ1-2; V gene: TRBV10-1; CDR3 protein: ASSRDREDGYT
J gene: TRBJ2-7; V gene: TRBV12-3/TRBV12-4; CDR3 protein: ASSLDGYSSYEQY
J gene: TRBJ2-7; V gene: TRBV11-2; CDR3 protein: ASSLGVDFSYEQY
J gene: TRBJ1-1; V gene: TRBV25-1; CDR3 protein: ASSRLGGGTEAF
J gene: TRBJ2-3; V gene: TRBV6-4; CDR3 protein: ASSVVGGAKDTQY
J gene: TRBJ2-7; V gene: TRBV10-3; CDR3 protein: AISESSGSYEQY